This T cell receptor (beta chain) was obtained from a study of technical replicates of blood from a handful of donors. This table comes from immunoSEQ multiplex PCR, and its TCRdb copy is limited to in-frame clones, with some not included. The table lists 50,000 to 70,000 clones, less than 90% of them singletons, with 5% to 6% in the top ten. Trimming removed 5 bases at V and 3 bases at J, with 11 bases between. In germline, CDR1 is LNHDA, CDR2 SQIVND (reference sequence). This CDR3 region has 14 residues. J is TRBJ1-5 and V is TRBV19; tentatively, D is TRBD1 (5 bases). Sequencing was performed on PBMCs. The receptor was isolated from a human donor in good health. Some clones in this sample may be carry-over from other donors' samples. CDR3 in amino acids: CASSRGTLNQPQHF. The DNA for the CDR3 is TGTGCCAGTAGTCGCGGGACTCTCAATCAGCCCCAGCATTTT.